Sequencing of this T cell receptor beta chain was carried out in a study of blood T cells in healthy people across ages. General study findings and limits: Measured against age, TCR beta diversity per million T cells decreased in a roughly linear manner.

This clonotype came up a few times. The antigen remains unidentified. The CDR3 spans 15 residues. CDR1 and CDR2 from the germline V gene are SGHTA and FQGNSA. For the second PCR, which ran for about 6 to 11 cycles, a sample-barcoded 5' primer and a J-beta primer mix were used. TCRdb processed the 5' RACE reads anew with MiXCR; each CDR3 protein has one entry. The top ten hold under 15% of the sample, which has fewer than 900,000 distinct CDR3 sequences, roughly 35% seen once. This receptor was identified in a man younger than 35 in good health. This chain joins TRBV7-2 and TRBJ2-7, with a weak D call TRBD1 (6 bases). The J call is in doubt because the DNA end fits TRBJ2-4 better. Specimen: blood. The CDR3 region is CASSLDGTTGNIQYF. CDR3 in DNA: TGTGCCAGCAGCTTAGATGGGACAACGGGGAACATTCAGTACTTC.